The 15 T cell receptor beta chains in this list originate from one sample, sequenced in a study of blood T cell repertoires in COVID-19. The assay was immunoSEQ multiplex PCR, and TCRdb's table has in-frame clones only and misses some. This sample has roughly 250,000 clones, with about 87% found just once. The material sequenced was PBMCs or T cells enriched from blood (not recorded which). The receptors here all came from a woman aged 45-60 years who had recovered from COVID-19.

The CDR3 DNA follows: TGTGCCAGCAGGAGGACTAGCGGAACCACAGATACGCAGTATTTT. It yields the protein CASRRTSGTTDTQYF. The chain has TRBV2 and TRBJ2-3, with 10 positions matching TRBD2. CDR3 length: 15 residues. Germline V gene lookup returns CDR1 SNHLY and CDR2 FYNNEI. Trimming took 6 bases from V and 2 from J; bases not matched to a gene: 5.

The genes are TRBV7-3 and TRBJ2-3; the match to TRBD2 covers 14 bases. Germline CDR1 SGHTA, CDR2 FQGTGA. The CDR3 is 21 amino acids. The V gene end was trimmed by 3 bases and the J gene end by 3 bases; junction bases not matched to a gene: 17. The DNA of the CDR3 is TGTGCCAGCAGCTTCACCGGACTAGCGGGAGGCGTGTTATTGGGTACAGATACGCAGTATTTT. It codes for CASSFTGLAGGVLLGTDTQYF.

The rearrangement joins TRBV4-1 to TRBJ2-7; TRBD2 aligns across 13 bases. The CDR3 is 16 residues long. J was trimmed by 1 base and V by 3 bases; bases with no gene match: 3. Germline V CDR1 and CDR2: MGHRA, YSYEKL. The DNA of the CDR3 is TGCGCCAGCAGCCAGAGGACTAGCGGGAGTTCCTACGAGCAGTACTTC. This translates into CASSQRTSGSSYEQYF.

The chain uses TRBV9 and TRBJ1-1; D unclear. The V gene lost 0 bases and the J gene lost 3 bases, with 9 bases spanning the gap. Germline V gives CDR1 SGDLS, CDR2 YYNGEE. This CDR3 spans 14 amino acids. DNA for the CDR3: TGTGCCAGCAGCGTAGGACCCGGGGACACTGAAGCTTTCTTT. The encoded protein is CASSVGPGDTEAFF.

The chain links TRBV6-5 to TRBJ2-7; TRBD1 aligns across 7 bases. Germline V gene sequence: CDR1 MNHEY, CDR2 SVGAGI. Unmatched junction bases numbered 8, after V lost 5 bases and J lost 1 base. The length of the CDR3 is 15 residues. The CDR3 bases are TGTGCCAGCAGTCCGCCCGGGACAGAATCCTACGAGCAGTACTTC. This encodes CASSPPGTESYEQYF.

The rearrangement links TRBV12-5 to TRBJ2-1, with 10 nucleotides matching TRBD1. This CDR3 contains 15 residues. Germline trimming cut 6 bases from V and 1 base from J; bases unmatched to any gene: 3. Germline values: CDR1 LGHNT, CDR2 FRNRAP. CDR3 DNA: TGTGCTAGTGGCCAGGGACAGGGGTCCTACAATGAGCAGTTCTTC. Translation: CASGQGQGSYNEQFF.

The J gene is TRBJ1-2, the V gene TRBV4-1, with a weak D call TRBD1 (5 bases). Germline assignment: CDR1 MGHRA and CDR2 YSYEKL. The CDR3 contains 12 residues. Deletions cut 1 base from V and 5 bases from J, with 5 bases between. CDR3 region: CASSQGQYGYTF. In nucleotides, the CDR3 is TGCGCCAGCAGCCAAGGACAGTATGGCTACACCTTC.

The chain has TRBV5-6 and TRBJ2-1, with 8 bases fitting TRBD2. CDR3 length: 12 amino acids. V gave up 3 bases and J gave up 10 bases; unmatched junction bases: 3. Germline CDR1 and CDR2: SGHDT and YYEEEE. The chain's CDR3 is CASSSLAGEQFF. CDR3 nucleotides: TGTGCCAGCAGCTCCTTAGCGGGAGAGCAGTTCTTC.

The genes are TRBV28 and TRBJ1-1; unclear D gene. CDR1 and CDR2 (germline): MDHEN, SYDVKM. The CDR3 totals 12 residues. V lost 6 bases to trimming and J lost 4 bases, with 9 bases between them. CDR3: CASSSPGTEAFF. The CDR3 bases are TGTGCCAGCAGCTCCCCCGGCACTGAAGCTTTCTTT.

V and J are TRBV2 and TRBJ1-4; 7 bases align to TRBD1. CDR1 and CDR2 from the germline V gene are SNHLY and FYNNEI. This CDR3 has 15 amino acids. Trimming at V came to 2 bases and at J to 8 bases, leaving 8 bases not matched to a gene. Here the CDR3 reads CASSELRGPQEKLFF. CDR3 in DNA: TGTGCCAGCAGTGAATTGAGGGGGCCGCAGGAAAAACTGTTTTTT.

V gene TRBV15 combines with J gene TRBJ2-2, with a tentative D call TRBD1 (5 bases). Germline CDR1 and CDR2: LNHNV and YYDKDF (reference sequence). The CDR3 covers 16 residues. V lost 6 bases, J lost 0 bases, and 14 bases lay in between. The CDR3 bases are TGTGCCACCAGGGCCTCTGGCAGGGCGAACACCGGGGAGCTGTTTTTT. It encodes CATRASGRANTGELFF.

The chain couples TRBV29-1 to TRBJ2-5; no definite D call. Trimming took off 7 bases at V and 3 bases at J, with 18 bases between the two ends. The CDR3 extends over 14 amino acids. The V gene's germline CDR1 is SQVTM and CDR2 ANQGSEA. The DNA of the CDR3 is TGCAGCGCCGGCCTCCAACTCATGAAAGAGACCCAGTACTTC. Amino acids: CSAGLQLMKETQYF.

In this sample, this clone turned up once. This chain links TRBV7-3 with TRBJ2-1, with 7 nucleotides matching TRBD1. The CDR3 is made up of 13 amino acids. Germline V CDR1 and CDR2: SGHTA, FQGTGA. V shed 3 bases and J 9 bases; nucleotides not matched to a gene: 5. CDR3 loop: CASSFDRASEQFF. Here the CDR3 DNA reads TGTGCCAGCAGCTTTGACAGGGCGAGTGAGCAGTTCTTC.

V gene TRBV2 combines with J gene TRBJ2-7; D not resolved. V shed 6 bases and J shed 3 bases, with 9 bases lying between them. Germline values: CDR1 SNHLY, CDR2 FYNNEI. The CDR3 consists of 12 residues. CDR3 protein: CASRPPGYEQYF. DNA for the CDR3: TGTGCCAGCAGGCCCCCGGGCTACGAGCAGTACTTC.

There are a few counts of this clone. The chain links TRBV5-1 to TRBJ2-3; 12 positions match TRBD2. The ends lost 4 bases at V and 4 bases at J; junction bases unmatched: 1. Germline V gene lookup returns CDR1 SGHRS and CDR2 YFSETQ. The CDR3 loop spans 14 amino acids. The CDR3 bases are TGCGCCAGCAGCCGACTAGCGGGAGCAGATACGCAGTATTTT. It specifies CASSRLAGADTQYF.